This is a list of T cell receptor beta chains from one sample in a study of shared T cell receptors in the human thymus. The table came from immunoSEQ multiplex PCR; TCRdb's copy has only in-frame clones and leaves some out. Of hundreds of thousands of clones in the sample, approximately 88% are singletons; the top ten hold over 0.008%. These same records also appear under a second study, on human thymus T cells.

Sequencing input: thymocytes. The receptor set was obtained from a boy younger than two with a congenital heart defect. Both conserved end residues are trimmed from each CDR3. The D gene is left open where the match is weak. Some rows mark clone size as missing; the rest say once, few, many or name a class of expanded clone.

CDR3 | J | D | size | V
ASSLWLAGGPGTQY | TRBJ2-3 | TRBD2 | NA | TRBV7-2
ASSPLTSGRFTGELF | TRBJ2-2 | TRBD2 | NA | TRBV27
ASSPGVPSYEQY | TRBJ2-7 | NA | NA | TRBV28
ASSPGAGGGNEQF | TRBJ2-1 | TRBD1 | NA | TRBV18
ASSQEGRATYEQY | TRBJ2-7 | NA | NA | TRBV14
ASYYGTGVSGANVLT | TRBJ2-6 | TRBD1 | once | TRBV5-1
ASSHRDPTYEQY | TRBJ2-7 | NA | NA | TRBV27
ASSKRLIGESYEQY | TRBJ2-7 | NA | NA | TRBV7-9
ASSPYRGKETQY | TRBJ2-5 | TRBD1 | NA | TRBV6-1
ASRSSRDGYT | TRBJ1-2 | NA | NA | TRBV6-5
ASSGAQEGGNEQF | TRBJ2-1 | NA | once | TRBV4-2
ASRARDRWYHYGYT | TRBJ1-2 | TRBD1 | NA | TRBV28
ASGLRSGNQPQH | TRBJ1-5 | NA | NA | TRBV12-5
ASSHSGTGGDTGELF | TRBJ2-2 | TRBD1 | NA | TRBV4-3
ASSFLSGNTEAF | TRBJ1-1 | NA | NA | TRBV27
ASSPRLADETQY | TRBJ2-5 | NA | NA | TRBV5-4
ASSWSSGKNIQY | TRBJ2-4 | TRBD2 | NA | TRBV28
ASSMSLAGDRSGELF | TRBJ2-2 | TRBD2 | NA | TRBV19
ASSGPGQAQREQF | TRBJ2-1 | TRBD1 | NA | TRBV25-1
ASRPAQRPYEQY | TRBJ2-7 | NA | NA | TRBV28
ASSVGTSGREIQETQY | TRBJ2-5 | TRBD2 | few | TRBV9
ASTWTEATYEQY | TRBJ2-7 | NA | NA | TRBV5-1
ASSQDRGRIEQY | TRBJ2-7 | NA | NA | TRBV4-1
ASRRLGGKRPYEQY | TRBJ2-7 | NA | NA | TRBV5-4
ASSSKAQRRGFSTDTQY | TRBJ2-3 | NA | NA | TRBV11-1
ASGYGRGASYEQY | TRBJ2-7 | NA | NA | TRBV12-5
ASSDRDRGPTDTQY | TRBJ2-3 | TRBD1 | NA | TRBV28
ASSSSGRASTDTQY | TRBJ2-3 | TRBD2 | NA | TRBV27
ASLSPVGTGEKLF | TRBJ1-4 | TRBD1 | NA | TRBV5-6
ASSPPSTDTQY | TRBJ2-3 | NA | NA | TRBV7-2
ASSQARGTSGNNEQF | TRBJ2-1 | TRBD2 | few | TRBV4-3
ANREHEQY | TRBJ2-7 | NA | few | TRBV18
ASSPRGDSSYEQY | TRBJ2-7 | NA | NA | TRBV7-2
ASSYEGYSNQPQH | TRBJ1-5 | NA | NA | TRBV6-5
ATSILGNRGEGNQPQH | TRBJ1-5 | TRBD1 | NA | TRBV15
ASRHRGSSSYEQY | TRBJ2-7 | TRBD1 | NA | TRBV2
ASSLAGSPGLAGVGDYEQY | TRBJ2-7 | TRBD2 | few | TRBV5-1